This T cell receptor beta chain is from a study of blood T cell repertoires in COVID-19. Looking at the study overall: Samples taken during acute and convalescent COVID-19 were collected in the United States, Italy and Spain.

Germline CDR1 and CDR2: MGHRA and YSYEKL. The germline V and J ends were trimmed by 2 bases and 7 bases, with 18 bases remaining between them. The CDR3 extends over 17 amino acids. Followed over time, Seattle patients had been enrolled while infection was active. Sequenced by immunoSEQ multiplex PCR; TCRdb stores in-frame clones only, minus some. The sample lists 240,000 or so clones, around 81% seen once, with 7.5% to 8% in the top ten. The chain employs TRBV4-1 and TRBJ2-6, with D perhaps TRBD2 (6 bases). Sequencing was carried out using peripheral blood. The receptor was derived from a woman older than 75 with COVID-19, enrolled during active disease. CDR3 DNA sequence: TGCGCCAGCAGCCAAAGCCCCCTGGGGGGTGGTGCCAACGTCCTGACTTTC. Translation: CASSQSPLGGGANVLTF.